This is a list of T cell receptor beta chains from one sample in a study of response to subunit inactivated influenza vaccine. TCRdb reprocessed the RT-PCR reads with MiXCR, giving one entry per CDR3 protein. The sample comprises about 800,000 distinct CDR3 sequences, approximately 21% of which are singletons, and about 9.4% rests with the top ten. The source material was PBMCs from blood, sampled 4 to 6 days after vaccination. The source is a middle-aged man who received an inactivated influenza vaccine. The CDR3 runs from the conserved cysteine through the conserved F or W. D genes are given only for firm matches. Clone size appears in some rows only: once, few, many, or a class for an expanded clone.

TGTGCCAGCTCACCCGGGCGGGGGGGCTACAATGAGCAGTTCTTC	CASSPGRGGYNEQFF	TRBV18	TRBJ2-1	few	TRBD2
TGTGCCAGCGTCCTTGGGACAGGGGGTTCCGGGGAGCTGTTTTTT	CASVLGTGGSGELFF	TRBV28	TRBJ2-2	-	TRBD1
TGTGCCAGCAGTTTAGCTGGGGCGGTCGTCGGCTACACCTTC	CASSLAGAVVGYTF	TRBV12-3/TRBV12-4	TRBJ1-2	-	-
TGTGCCAGCAGTTACTCACGCCCTGGGACAGGGGGGAACACCGGGGAGCTGTTTTTT	CASSYSRPGTGGNTGELFF	TRBV6-5	TRBJ2-2	-	TRBD1
TGCAGCGTTCGACAGGGGTTCAATGAGCAGTTCTTC	CSVRQGFNEQFF	TRBV29-1	TRBJ2-1	few	TRBD1
TGCAGTGCCCAAGACCCCCGGACAGGGAGTTACAATGAGCAGTTCTTC	CSAQDPRTGSYNEQFF	TRBV20-1	TRBJ2-1	few	TRBD1
TGCAGTGCTAGTAGCCAGGGCCGCTCCTACGAGCAGTACTTC	CSASSQGRSYEQYF	TRBV20-1	TRBJ2-7	-	-
TGCGCCAGCAGCTCGGACGGGGGGCCTACCGGGGAGCTGTTTTTT	CASSSDGGPTGELFF	TRBV5-1	TRBJ2-2	few	-
TGTGCCAGCAGCCAGGGGTACGGCACCGGGGAGCTGTTTTTT	CASSQGYGTGELFF	TRBV3-1	TRBJ2-2	many	-
TGCGCCAGCAGACCAATCCTCAGGGGACCGGAAGCTTTCTTT	CASRPILRGPEAFF	TRBV10-2	TRBJ1-1	-	-
TGTGCCAGCAGCCGACTCGGCATGAGGGAGCAGTACTTC	CASSRLGMREQYF	TRBV6-2/TRBV6-3	TRBJ2-7	few	-
TGTGCCAGCAGTCCCAGGACAGGGACCAATGAGCAGTTCTTC	CASSPRTGTNEQFF	TRBV27	TRBJ2-1	-	TRBD1
TGCGCCAGCAGCTTAAAGACAGGAACCACAGATACGCAGTATTTT	CASSLKTGTTDTQYF	TRBV5-1	TRBJ2-3	few	-
TGTGCCAGCAGTTTACTGTCAACTAGCACAGATACGCAGTATTTT	CASSLLSTSTDTQYF	TRBV28	TRBJ2-3	-	-
TGCGCCAGCAGCCCCCGGACAGGGGGCGCGTCAGAGACCCAGTACTTC	CASSPRTGGASETQYF	TRBV5-1	TRBJ2-5	-	TRBD1
TGTGCCAGCAGCCAGGGGACAGGGGGATCTAATTCACCCCTCCACTTT	CASSQGTGGSNSPLHF	TRBV3-1	TRBJ1-6	-	TRBD1
TGTGCCAGCAGCCAATCTAGCGGGGGGTTGGATACGCAGTATTTT	CASSQSSGGLDTQYF	TRBV4-2	TRBJ2-3	-	TRBD2
TGCGCCAGCAGCCAAGAAGTGAGCGGGGCCACCTACGAGCAGTACTTC	CASSQEVSGATYEQYF	TRBV4-3	TRBJ2-7	-	TRBD2
TGTGCCAGCAGCCCCGGGACTAGTCATGAGCAGTTCTTC	CASSPGTSHEQFF	TRBV28	TRBJ2-1	many	TRBD2
TGTGCCAGCAGTGGGTCCCGTAATGAGCAGTTCTTC	CASSGSRNEQFF	TRBV25-1	TRBJ2-1	once	-
TGTGCCAGCAGCTTCCCACCGGGACTTTTGTTAGATACGCAGTATTTT	CASSFPPGLLLDTQYF	TRBV7-8	TRBJ2-3	-	-
TGCAGTGCCATCGAGGAGGCCAATCAGCCCCAGCATTTT	CSAIEEANQPQHF	TRBV20-1	TRBJ1-5	-	-
TGTGCCAGCAGCTTGGGACTAGCGGCAAACAATGAGCAGTTCTTC	CASSLGLAANNEQFF	TRBV7-2	TRBJ2-1	few	TRBD2
TGTGCCAGCAGCTTAATAGCGGGCTCCAAGGGGGAGACCCAGTACTTC	CASSLIAGSKGETQYF	TRBV7-2	TRBJ2-5	-	TRBD2
TGCAGCGTTGCGGACAGCTTCAATCAGCCCCAGCATTTT	CSVADSFNQPQHF	TRBV29-1	TRBJ1-5	-	-
TGCAGTGCTAGAGATCTAAGGAACACTGAAGCTTTCTTT	CSARDLRNTEAFF	TRBV20-1	TRBJ1-1	many	-
TGTGCCAGCAGTTTAGGTGCGGCAACAGATACGCAGTATTTT	CASSLGAATDTQYF	TRBV12-3/TRBV12-4	TRBJ2-3	-	-
TGTGCCAGCAGCTTCGACTACCGGGACAGGAGTAACAATGAGCAGTTCTTC	CASSFDYRDRSNNEQFF	TRBV11-2	TRBJ2-1	few	TRBD1
TGTGCCAGCAGTTACTCTCGTAGGGGCGAGGTGCAGTACTTC	CASSYSRRGEVQYF	TRBV6-5	TRBJ2-7	-	-
TGCGCCAGCAGCCAAGCGTTGGTTCTTGGGACAGGGGTCAATGAGCAGTTCTTC	CASSQALVLGTGVNEQFF	TRBV4-3	TRBJ2-1	-	TRBD1
TGTGCCAGCAGCTTGGTGGACAGAGACGGGTACGAGCAGTACTTC	CASSLVDRDGYEQYF	TRBV5-6	TRBJ2-7	few	-
TGTGCCAGCAGAGGCCCCTACTACGAGCAGTACTTC	CASRGPYYEQYF	TRBV6-1	TRBJ2-7	-	-
TGTGCCTGGAGTAGAGACCCTTACAATGAGCAGTTCTTC	CAWSRDPYNEQFF	TRBV30	TRBJ2-1	once	-
TGTGCCAGCCGACCGGGGATGAACACTGAAGCTTTCTTT	CASRPGMNTEAFF	TRBV12-3/TRBV12-4	TRBJ1-1	few	-
TGCAGTGCTAGAGAGGACAGGGGGAACATCTCACCCCTCCACTTT	CSAREDRGNISPLHF	TRBV20-1	TRBJ1-6	-	TRBD1
TGTGCCAGCAGTCCCAACAGGGCTATCGGCTCCTACAATGAGCAGTTCTTC	CASSPNRAIGSYNEQFF	TRBV28	TRBJ2-1	few	-
TGTGCCAGTAGTATGGGCGGGGGCCTATACAATGAGCAGTTCTTC	CASSMGGGLYNEQFF	TRBV19	TRBJ2-1	once	-
TGTGCCAGCAGTTTATTGGGGACTAGCGGGGGGGATACGCAGTATTTT	CASSLLGTSGGDTQYF	TRBV27	TRBJ2-3	few	TRBD2
TGCGCCAGCAGCCAACTGAATGGGGAGCAGTACTTC	CASSQLNGEQYF	TRBV4-1	TRBJ2-7	-	-
TGTGCCAGCAGTTCCATATCGGGGTGGTTCGGTGGCTACACCTTC	CASSSISGWFGGYTF	TRBV6-2/TRBV6-3	TRBJ1-2	-	-